This T cell receptor beta chain was profiled in a study of T-cell reconstitution after alpha-beta-depleted transplantation in children. This clonotype has a count of ten or more. Using unique molecular identifiers, the investigators prepared the TCRbeta library. TCRdb passed the PCR reads through MiXCR, listing each CDR3 protein once. The data contain a few hundred thousand distinct CDR3 sequences, roughly 14% of them singletons. CDR1 and CDR2 (germline): LNHDA, SQIVND (reference sequence). V dropped 6 bases and J dropped 7; count of bases not matched to a gene: 9. The CDR3 has 14 amino acids. The source material was PBMCs, sampled from the stem cell graft. J is TRBJ1-2 and V is TRBV19; 9 bases line up with TRBD1. This TCR was recovered from a human donor who donated a stem cell graft to a child with Fanconi anemia. This chain's CDR3 is CASSPDRGVRGYTF. CDR3 coding DNA: TGTGCCAGTAGCCCGGACAGGGGTGTTCGTGGCTACACCTTC.